Listed here are 21 T cell receptor beta chains from one sample, sequenced in a study of blood T cell repertoires in COVID-19. The table came from immunoSEQ multiplex PCR; TCRdb's copy has only in-frame clones and leaves some out. Of some 260,000 clones in the sample, about 87% were seen once. The sample consisted of peripheral blood. Every receptor here comes from a woman between 25 and 40 years old with COVID-19, enrolled during active disease.

The rearrangement uses TRBV27 and TRBJ2-5; 10 positions agree with TRBD2. The ends lost 3 bases at V and 6 bases at J; junction bases unmatched: 7. CDR3 length: 15 amino acids. Germline assignment: CDR1 MNHEY and CDR2 SMNVEV (reference sequence). Here the CDR3 reads CASSLSSGRSKTQYF. The DNA for the CDR3 is TGTGCCAGCAGTTTGTCTAGCGGGAGATCGAAGACCCAGTACTTC.

The chain couples TRBV6-5 to TRBJ1-2, with 7 bases lining up with TRBD1. Germline lookup yields CDR1 MNHEY and CDR2 SVGAGI. V trimming: 6 bases; J trimming: 4 bases; junction bases outside the gene matches: 11. The CDR3 extends over 15 amino acids. CDR3 coding DNA: TGTGCCAGCAGCTCACAGGGGATTGTGGGCTATGGCTACACCTTC. It encodes CASSSQGIVGYGYTF.

The chain combines TRBV7-9 with TRBJ2-4; TRBD2 matches at 9 bases. The CDR3 covers 15 residues. The junction had 11 bases not matched to a gene; V was cut back by 5 bases and J by 9 bases. Germline V gene lookup returns CDR1 SEHNR and CDR2 FQNEAQ (reference sequence). CDR3 sequence (DNA): TGTGCCAGCAGCCCCGTTATACCGGGACTAGCCATTCAGTACTTC. This encodes CASSPVIPGLAIQYF. The full variable domain, rest sourced from reference TRBV7-9 and TRBJ2-4, is DTGVSQNPRHKITKRGQNVTFRCDPISEHNRLYWYRQTLGQGPEFLTYFQNEAQLEKSRLLSDRFSAERPKGSFSTLEIQRTEQGDSAMYLCASSPVIPGLAIQYFGAGTRLSVL.

The rearrangement joins TRBV6-6 to TRBJ1-5, with D perhaps matching TRBD1 (5 bases). The CDR3 sequence is 16 residues long. Germline CDR1 MNHNY, CDR2 SVGAGI (reference sequence). Trimming took off 6 bases at V and 2 bases at J, with 17 bases between the two ends. CDR3 bases: TGTGCCAGCAGCCCAAGGGGTGGGTGGGGCAATCAGCCCCAGCATTTT. Its protein is CASSPRGGWGNQPQHF.

The chain couples TRBV6-2 or TRBV6-3 to TRBJ1-5; 8 bases match TRBD1. CDR1 is MNHEY, CDR2 SVGEGT, per germline. This CDR3 contains 15 residues. The V and J ends lost 5 bases and 6 bases, in that order; junction bases with no gene match: 9. The CDR3 nucleotides are TGTGCCAGCAGTCCGGGGACAGGCCACACTCAGCCCCAGCATTTT. Its protein is CASSPGTGHTQPQHF.

The V gene is TRBV10-3, the J gene TRBJ2-7; D is possibly TRBD2 (5 bases). Trimming removed 2 bases from V and 0 bases from J, with 14 bases in between. CDR1 ENHRY and CDR2 SYGVKD come from the germline V gene. The CDR3 loop spans 16 amino acids. CDR3 sequence: CAISEPPEGSSYEQYF. The CDR3 DNA reads as TGTGCCATCAGTGAGCCGCCCGAGGGTAGCTCCTACGAGCAGTACTTC.

This clone was seen a few times. The J gene is TRBJ2-7, the V gene TRBV5-1; 7 nucleotides line up with TRBD1. Germline loops: CDR1 SGHRS, CDR2 YFSETQ. V lost 0 bases, J lost 5 bases, and 8 bases stayed unmatched. There are 15 residues in the CDR3. The CDR3 reads CASSLARDRANEQYF. The CDR3 DNA reads TGCGCCAGCAGCTTGGCGAGGGACAGAGCCAACGAGCAGTACTTC.

V usage is TRBV5-1 and J usage is TRBJ2-6, with 12 nucleotides matching TRBD1. V shed 8 bases and J 11 bases; nucleotides not matched to a gene: 8. The CDR3 runs 14 residues. Germline V gives CDR1 SGHRS, CDR2 YFSETQ. DNA for the CDR3: TGCGCCAGTAGAACCGGGACAGGGGGCGACGTCCTGACTTTC. Translation gives CASRTGTGGDVLTF.

The rearrangement joins TRBV29-1 to TRBJ2-5; TRBD1 aligns across 9 bases. The length of the CDR3 is 13 residues. Unmatched junction bases numbered 3, after V lost 4 bases and J lost 3 bases. Germline V gene data show CDR1 as SQVTM and CDR2 as ANQGSEA. CDR3 coding DNA: TGCAGCGTTGTTAGGACAGGGGAAGAGACCCAGTACTTC. This sequence encodes CSVVRTGEETQYF.

V gene TRBV29-1 combines with J gene TRBJ2-3, with a possible D match to TRBD2 (5 bases). V lost 7 bases and J 2 bases, leaving 10 bases between the germline ends. Germline V lookup: CDR1 SQVTM, CDR2 ANQGSEA. This CDR3 region has 12 residues. CDR3 nucleotides: TGCAGCGCCGGGGAAGACACAGATACGCAGTATTTT. It codes for CSAGEDTDTQYF.

The chain combines TRBV14 with TRBJ2-2; D may be TRBD2 (6 bases). The ends were cut back, 4 bases at V and 8 bases at J, with 14 bases in the middle. Germline CDR1 is SGHDN and CDR2 is FVKESK. This CDR3 has 14 amino acids. The CDR3 DNA follows: TGTGCCAGCAGCCTCGGGACTCCTATTGGGGAGCTGTTTTTT. Encoded protein: CASSLGTPIGELFF.

V and J are TRBV19 and TRBJ1-1; maybe TRBD1 (6 bases). This CDR3 is 15 amino acids long. Trimming left V 3 bases short and J 1 base short, with 12 bases between. CDR1 is LNHDA and CDR2 is SQIVND in the germline V gene (reference sequence). Here the CDR3 reads CASSIGTFANTEAFF. In DNA form, the CDR3 reads TGTGCCAGTAGTATTGGGACATTTGCGAACACTGAAGCTTTCTTT.

V and J are TRBV24-1 and TRBJ2-3; TRBD2 matches at 7 bases. There are 16 residues in the CDR3. CDR1 is KGHDR, CDR2 SFDVKD, per germline. The ends lost 0 bases at V and 4 bases at J; junction bases unmatched: 6. CDR3 bases: TGTGCCACCAGTGATTTGGTTAGGGGAGGGCCAGATACGCAGTATTTT. This codes for CATSDLVRGGPDTQYF.

The chain combines TRBV5-5 with TRBJ2-3; the D gene is possibly TRBD2 (6 bases). Germline V CDR1 and CDR2: SGHKS, YYEKEE (reference sequence). CDR3 length: 13 amino acids. V lost 7 bases to trimming and J lost 2 bases, with 11 bases between them. The DNA for the CDR3 is TGTGCCAGCCAAGCGGGCCCCACAGATACGCAGTATTTT. It codes for CASQAGPTDTQYF.

The CDR3 here is CASGFGGDRAFVQPQHF. Written as DNA, the CDR3 is TGTGCTAGTGGGTTCGGAGGGGACAGGGCTTTTGTTCAGCCCCAGCATTTT. The V call is TRBV12-5, the J call TRBJ1-5; TRBD1 matches at 9 bases. The CDR3 is made up of 17 amino acids. With V trimmed by 6 bases and J by 6 bases, 15 bases remained unmatched. CDR1 and CDR2 (germline): LGHNT, FRNRAP.

The chain couples TRBV6-2 or TRBV6-3 to TRBJ1-5; 7 nucleotides agree with TRBD1. Germline CDR1 reads MNHEY; CDR2 reads SVGEGT. This CDR3 has 15 residues. The ends lost 0 bases at V and 6 bases at J; junction bases unmatched: 5. The CDR3 region has the DNA TGTGCCAGCAGTTACTCTTACCAGGGGGGTCAGCCCCAGCATTTT. This encodes CASSYSYQGGQPQHF.

CDR3 region: CASSEAGDRINYGYTF. CDR3 nucleotides: TGTGCCAGCAGTGAGGCCGGGGACAGAATTAACTATGGCTACACCTTC. The chain has TRBV11-2 and TRBJ1-2; 7 nucleotides line up with TRBD1. V lost 6 bases and J lost 1; bases outside the gene matches: 11. The CDR3 is 16 amino acids. Germline V CDR1 and CDR2: SGHAT, FQNNGV.

The chain combines TRBV12-3 or TRBV12-4 with TRBJ1-2, with TRBD1 as a possible D gene (5 bases). This CDR3 has 13 amino acids. V lost 3 bases, J lost 6 bases, and 11 bases lay in between. CDR3 amino acids: CASSFRGGDGYTF. The DNA for the CDR3 is TGTGCCAGCAGTTTCCGCGGGGGTGATGGCTACACCTTC.

The J gene is TRBJ2-2, the V gene TRBV7-6; TRBD1 aligns across 8 bases. The CDR3 extends over 16 amino acids. Germline CDR1 reads SGHVS; CDR2 reads FNYEAQ. V was clipped by 5 bases and J by 5 bases; unmatched bases: 10. DNA for the CDR3: TGTGCCAGCAGCCAAACTACAGGGGGTGGAACCGGGGAGCTGTTTTTT. Residues: CASSQTTGGGTGELFF.

The gene calls are TRBV7-2 and TRBJ1-2; D possibly corresponds to TRBD1 (6 bases). The germline V gene encodes CDR1 SGHTA and CDR2 FQGNSA. The CDR3 extends over 14 amino acids. V lost 2 bases, J lost 1 base, and 8 bases lay in between. The CDR3 sequence: CASSLIRGNYGYTF. DNA for the CDR3: TGTGCCAGCAGCTTAATCAGGGGTAACTATGGCTACACCTTC.

The chain is built from TRBV7-2 and TRBJ1-1; 7 bases fit TRBD1. Trimming cost V 6 bases and J 2 bases; bases outside gene matches: 12. CDR1 and CDR2 from the germline V gene are SGHTA and FQGNSA. The CDR3 runs to 16 residues. CDR3 region: CASRQQGRRANTEAFF. CDR3 bases: TGTGCCAGCAGACAACAGGGGAGGAGGGCAAACACTGAAGCTTTCTTT. The full variable domain, its missing parts supplied by reference TRBV7-2 and TRBJ1-1, is GAGVSQSPSNKVTEKGKDVELRCDPISGHTALYWYRQSLGQGLEFLIYFQGNSAPDKSGLPSDRFSAERTGGSVSTLTIQRTQQEDSAVYLCASRQQGRRANTEAFFGQGTRLTVV.